This T cell receptor beta chain was identified in a study of molecular identifiers for immune sequencing clone quantification. Overall study: In replicates, the authors split RNA from around 20,000 or 100,000 naive CD8 cells five ways and sequenced four.

The authors sorted naive CD8 T cells as CD8+CD4-CCR7+CD45RA+. Preparation methods for the bulk TCR libraries were those previously described, with listed TCR primers. MiXCR, run by TCRdb on the PCR reads, gives a single entry per CDR3 protein. The repertoire consists of approximately 93,000 distinct CDR3 sequences, with roughly 25% occurring once and the leading ten covering about 0.8%. V was pared by 7 bases and J by 5 bases, with 17 bases between. Germline CDR1 and CDR2: GTSNPN and SVGIG (reference sequence). CDR3 size: 13 residues. Worth noting for this clonotype: Antigen: not known.

Findings of the study overall: Spiked TCR RNA from one Jurkat cell reportedly showed up when mixed among around 1 million naive cells.

The source of this sequence is a human donor in good health. Some libraries in this study had Jurkat cell RNA spiked in. The chain employs TRBV30 and TRBJ1-1; possibly TRBD1 for D (5 bases). The sequencing sample was made of naive CD8+ T cells from blood, with Jurkat cell RNA spiked in. Subset here: FACS-sorted CD8+CD4-CCR7+CD45RA+ naive T cells. The CDR3 here is CASGGGLWTEAFF. Here the CDR3 DNA reads TGTGCCTCCGGTGGGGGGTTATGGACTGAAGCTTTCTTT.